The present entry profiles one T cell receptor (beta chain) with its context. These data are taken from a study of blood T cell repertoires in COVID-19. Study details: Nucleic acid was either cDNA or gDNA, and it came from T cells, B-cell-depleted T cells, or PBMCs.

This CDR3 is 16 amino acids long. The trim removed 2 bases at V and 3 bases at J, leaving 7 bases unmatched. Per germline, CDR1 MGHRA and CDR2 YSYEKL. The data were produced by immunoSEQ multiplex PCR, yet TCRdb's version contains in-frame clones alone and is incomplete. The sample gives around 220,000 clones, over 80% of which show up once; about 7% is in the top ten. The chain couples TRBV4-1 to TRBJ2-1, with 7 bases matching TRBD1. The sample taken for sequencing was PBMCs or T cells enriched from blood (not recorded which). This TCR was recovered from a woman aged 40-49 years who had recovered from COVID-19. CDR3 bases: TGCGCCAGCAGCCAACGTGAGGGGGCCCTCTACAATGAGCAGTTCTTC. Translation: CASSQREGALYNEQFF.